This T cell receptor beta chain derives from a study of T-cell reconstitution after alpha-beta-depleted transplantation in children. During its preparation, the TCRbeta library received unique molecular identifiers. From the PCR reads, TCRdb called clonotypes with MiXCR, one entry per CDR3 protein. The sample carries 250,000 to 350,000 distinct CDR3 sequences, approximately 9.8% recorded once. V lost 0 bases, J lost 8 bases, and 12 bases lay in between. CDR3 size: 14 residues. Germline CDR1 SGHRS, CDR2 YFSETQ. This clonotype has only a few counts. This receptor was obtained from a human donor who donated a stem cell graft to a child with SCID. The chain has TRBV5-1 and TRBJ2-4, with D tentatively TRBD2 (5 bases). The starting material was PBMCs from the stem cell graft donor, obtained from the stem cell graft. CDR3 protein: CASSLGLSGDIQYF. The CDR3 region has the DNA TGCGCCAGCAGCTTGGGACTATCCGGGGACATTCAGTACTTC. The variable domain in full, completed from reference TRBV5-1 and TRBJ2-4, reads KAGVTQTPRYLIKTRGQQVTLSCSPISGHRSVSWYQQTPGQGLQFLFEYFSETQRNKGNFPGRFSGRQFSNSRSEMNVSTLELGDSALYLCASSLGLSGDIQYFGAGTRLSVL.